A selection of T cell receptor beta chains follows, all from one sample in a study of blood T cell repertoires in COVID-19. Using immunoSEQ multiplex PCR, the repertoire was profiled, and TCRdb retains in-frame clones only, with some absent. The data show 250,000 to 300,000 clones, nearly 90% seen once. Sequencing was done on a sample of PBMCs or T cells enriched from blood (not recorded which). These receptors came from a woman aged 30 to 39 who had recovered from COVID-19. Each CDR3 is given with its conserved first and last residue. A D gene is named only where the DNA matches it firmly. The size field is filled for only some rows; it gives once, few, many or a size class.

V gene	clone size	D gene	J gene	CDR3 protein	CDR3 DNA
TRBV28	.	.	TRBJ2-1	CASKSKRKSSYNEQFF	TGTGCCAGCAAAAGTAAGCGGAAGAGCTCCTACAATGAGCAGTTCTTC
TRBV11-3	.	.	TRBJ2-1	CASSLGGLPQYNEQFF	TGTGCCAGCAGCTTAGGTGGACTACCCCAGTACAATGAGCAGTTCTTC
TRBV6-1	.	TRBD2	TRBJ2-7	CASSDFGASGSPSYEQYF	TGTGCCAGCAGTGATTTTGGGGCTAGCGGGAGTCCTTCCTACGAGCAGTACTTC
TRBV27	.	TRBD2	TRBJ2-3	CASSPLWASGSTDTQYF	TGTGCCAGCAGCCCCTTGTGGGCTAGCGGAAGCACAGATACGCAGTATTTT
TRBV28	.	.	TRBJ1-6	CASSSQGRNSPLHF	TGTGCCAGCAGCTCACAGGGAAGAAATTCACCCCTCCACTTT
TRBV18	.	.	TRBJ1-1	CASSLQGEAFF	TGTGCCAGCTCCCTTCAGGGGGAAGCTTTCTTT
TRBV6-6	.	.	TRBJ1-5	CASSYSRRGSNQPQHF	TGTGCCAGCAGTTACTCCCGGCGCGGAAGCAATCAGCCCCAGCATTTT
TRBV10-3	.	.	TRBJ2-7	CATGDYEQYF	TGTGCCACCGGGGACTACGAGCAGTACTTC
TRBV28	.	.	TRBJ1-5	CASSVTGVNQPQHF	TGTGCCAGCAGTGTTACAGGAGTTAATCAGCCCCAGCATTTT
TRBV5-3	.	TRBD1	TRBJ1-6	CARIGQGVSPLHF	TGTGCCAGAATAGGACAGGGGGTCTCACCCCTCCACTTT
TRBV6-5	.	.	TRBJ1-1	CASSWGRNTEAFF	TGTGCCAGCAGTTGGGGCAGGAACACTGAAGCTTTCTTT
TRBV10-1	.	TRBD1	TRBJ1-2	CASSLGQLANYGYTF	TGCGCCAGCAGCCTGGGACAGCTAGCTAACTATGGCTACACCTTC
TRBV29-1	.	.	TRBJ1-2	CSVTTDTYGYTF	TGCAGCGTCACGACAGACACCTATGGCTACACCTTC
TRBV13	.	.	TRBJ2-6	CASSLGPPVTGANVLTF	TGTGCCAGCAGCTTAGGCCCCCCCGTTACTGGGGCCAACGTCCTGACTTTC
TRBV12-3/TRBV12-4	.	.	TRBJ1-2	CASSQVTVYGYTF	TGTGCCAGCAGCCAGGTCACCGTTTATGGCTACACCTTC
TRBV6-5	.	.	TRBJ1-2	CASKQGLGWYGYTF	TGTGCCAGCAAGCAGGGGCTGGGTTGGTATGGCTACACCTTC
TRBV3-1/TRBV3-2	.	.	TRBJ1-1	CASSQVGNTEAFF	TGTGCCAGCAGCCAAGTCGGGAACACTGAAGCTTTCTTT
TRBV9	.	TRBD2	TRBJ2-1	CASSAGRGLDEQFF	TGTGCCAGCAGCGCCGGGAGGGGTTTGGATGAGCAGTTCTTC
TRBV6-5	.	.	TRBJ2-7	CASSYSLRRRSSEQYF	TGTGCCAGCAGTTACTCGCTACGCAGGCGTTCGTCCGAGCAGTACTTC
TRBV5-4	.	TRBD1	TRBJ1-2	CASSSPGQGADGYTF	TGTGCCAGCAGCTCCCCGGGACAGGGGGCAGATGGCTACACCTTC
TRBV5-1	.	TRBD2	TRBJ2-1	CASNLAGGIYNEQFF	TGCGCCAGCAATCTAGCGGGAGGGATTTACAATGAGCAGTTCTTC
TRBV5-1	.	TRBD2	TRBJ2-2	CASSLRAGGTGELFF	TGCGCCAGCAGCTTACGGGCGGGGGGCACCGGGGAGCTGTTTTTT
TRBV7-6	once	TRBD2	TRBJ2-2	CASRLAGGLSNTGELFF	TGTGCCAGCCGACTAGCGGGAGGGTTGTCCAACACCGGGGAGCTGTTTTTT
TRBV19	.	TRBD1	TRBJ1-1	CASSDRDTEAFF	TGTGCCAGTAGTGACAGGGACACTGAAGCTTTCTTT
TRBV5-8	.	.	TRBJ2-7	CASSLVAEVYEQYF	TGTGCCAGCAGCTTGGTAGCGGAAGTCTACGAGCAGTACTTC
TRBV27	.	.	TRBJ1-5	CASSRWAGLGLNQPQHF	TGTGCCAGCAGTCGCTGGGCGGGGTTAGGACTCAATCAGCCCCAGCATTTT
TRBV2	few	TRBD2	TRBJ2-7	CASLAGGYEQYF	TGTGCCAGTCTAGCGGGAGGCTACGAGCAGTACTTC
TRBV5-1	.	.	TRBJ2-3	CASSLRDTDTQYF	TGCGCCAGCAGCTTGCGGGACACAGATACGCAGTATTTT
TRBV27	.	.	TRBJ2-3	CASSFGPTDTQYF	TGTGCCAGCAGTTTTGGCCCCACAGATACGCAGTATTTT
TRBV30	.	TRBD1	TRBJ1-1	CAWSRTGRPNTEAFF	TGTGCCTGGAGCCGGACAGGTAGACCGAACACTGAAGCTTTCTTT
TRBV9	.	.	TRBJ2-7	CASSVGTGGILYEQYF	TGTGCCAGCAGCGTAGGGACCGGAGGGATACTCTACGAGCAGTACTTC
TRBV7-9	.	TRBD1	TRBJ2-7	CASSLGQGAAYEQYF	TGTGCCAGCAGCTTAGGACAGGGGGCCGCCTACGAGCAGTACTTC
TRBV25-1	.	TRBD2	TRBJ2-5	CASRPTGTRLGLMKTQYF	TGTGCCAGCAGGCCGACCGGGACTAGATTGGGGCTCATGAAGACCCAGTACTTC
TRBV3-1/TRBV3-2	.	.	TRBJ2-7	CASSQDWRVTYF	TGTGCCAGCAGCCAAGACTGGCGGGTTACGTACTTC
TRBV20-1	.	.	TRBJ2-1	CSARRGEQFF	TGCAGTGCTAGGCGCGGGGAGCAGTTCTTC
TRBV28	.	.	TRBJ1-1	CASSLRRALTEAFF	TGTGCCAGCAGCCTGCGGAGGGCTCTCACTGAAGCTTTCTTT
TRBV5-4	.	.	TRBJ1-1	CASSLIGQMNTEAFF	TGTGCCAGCAGCTTGATCGGACAGATGAACACTGAAGCTTTCTTT
TRBV28	.	.	TRBJ2-7	CASSSPGYLYEQYF	TGTGCCAGCAGTTCACCAGGGTACCTCTACGAGCAGTACTTC
TRBV28	.	.	TRBJ1-2	CASSLDSLSYGYTF	TGTGCCAGCAGTTTGGACAGTCTTTCCTATGGCTACACCTTC